A selection of T cell receptor beta chains follows, all from one sample in a study of blood T cell repertoires in COVID-19. The protocol was immunoSEQ multiplex PCR, while the TCRdb copy is restricted to in-frame clones and leaves out a portion. The sample lists about 210,000 clones; 75% to 90% were seen once. The sample taken for sequencing was PBMCs or T cells enriched from blood (not recorded which). Source of these receptors: a woman aged 30 to 39 who had been exposed to COVID-19. Each CDR3 is given with its conserved first and last residue. The order of the fields is J gene, V gene, D gene, clone size, CDR3 protein, CDR3 DNA. The D gene is left open where the match is weak. Size is omitted from some rows. Given values are once, few, many or a class for expanded clones.

j_call: TRBJ1-3; v_call: TRBV7-9; d_call: NA; clone_size: NA; cdr3_aa: CASSPSSSGNTIYF; cdr3_nt: TGTGCCAGCAGCCCTTCTAGCTCTGGAAACACCATATATTTT
j_call: TRBJ1-5; v_call: TRBV18; d_call: NA; clone_size: NA; cdr3_aa: CASSPDRSPNQPQHF; cdr3_nt: TGTGCCAGCTCCCCCGACAGGTCCCCTAATCAGCCCCAGCATTTT
j_call: TRBJ2-7; v_call: TRBV14; d_call: TRBD1; clone_size: NA; cdr3_aa: CASSPRTGLTYEQYF; cdr3_nt: TGTGCCAGCAGCCCTAGGACAGGCCTGACCTACGAGCAGTACTTC
j_call: TRBJ1-1; v_call: TRBV10-2; d_call: TRBD1; clone_size: once; cdr3_aa: CASRQTGEAFF; cdr3_nt: TGCGCCAGCAGACAGACAGGGGAAGCTTTCTTT
j_call: TRBJ2-1; v_call: TRBV19; d_call: NA; clone_size: few; cdr3_aa: CASSRQYNEQFF; cdr3_nt: TGTGCCAGTAGCCGACAGTACAATGAGCAGTTCTTC
j_call: TRBJ2-7; v_call: TRBV18; d_call: NA; clone_size: NA; cdr3_aa: CASSFQGSYEQYF; cdr3_nt: TGTGCCAGCTCATTCCAGGGGAGCTACGAGCAGTACTTC
j_call: TRBJ1-6; v_call: TRBV27; d_call: NA; clone_size: NA; cdr3_aa: CASSPYRGNSPLHF; cdr3_nt: TGTGCCAGCAGCCCTTATCGGGGGAATTCACCCCTCCACTTT
j_call: TRBJ2-2; v_call: TRBV3-1/TRBV3-2; d_call: TRBD2; clone_size: once; cdr3_aa: CASSYRTSLSGELFF; cdr3_nt: TGTGCCAGCAGCTACAGGACTAGCTTGTCCGGGGAGCTGTTTTTT
j_call: TRBJ2-7; v_call: TRBV3-1/TRBV3-2; d_call: TRBD2; clone_size: NA; cdr3_aa: CASSRSDGRTSGVYEQYF; cdr3_nt: TGTGCCAGCAGCCGGTCAGACGGTAGGACTAGCGGGGTCTACGAGCAGTACTTC
j_call: TRBJ1-4; v_call: TRBV24-1; d_call: NA; clone_size: NA; cdr3_aa: CATIRGATNEKLFF; cdr3_nt: TGTGCCACGATACGGGGTGCAACTAATGAAAAACTGTTTTTT
j_call: TRBJ2-3; v_call: TRBV6-5; d_call: NA; clone_size: few; cdr3_aa: CASSYGGGSTDTQYF; cdr3_nt: TGTGCCAGCAGTTACGGCGGAGGTAGCACAGATACGCAGTATTTT
j_call: TRBJ1-6; v_call: TRBV27; d_call: NA; clone_size: NA; cdr3_aa: CASSLLGRGNSPLHF; cdr3_nt: TGTGCCAGCAGTTTACTAGGTCGGGGTAATTCACCCCTCCACTTT
j_call: TRBJ2-7; v_call: TRBV5-1; d_call: TRBD1; clone_size: NA; cdr3_aa: CASSLGDRGHEQYF; cdr3_nt: TGCGCCAGCAGCTTGGGGGACAGGGGGCACGAGCAGTACTTC
j_call: TRBJ1-4; v_call: TRBV21-1; d_call: NA; clone_size: NA; cdr3_aa: CASSKGLPCGGGNEKLFF; cdr3_nt: TGTGCCAGCAGCAAAGGGCTTCCGTGTGGGGGAGGCAATGAAAAACTGTTTTTT
j_call: TRBJ2-6; v_call: TRBV5-1; d_call: NA; clone_size: NA; cdr3_aa: CASSFLQGYLSGANVLTF; cdr3_nt: TGCGCCAGCAGCTTTTTGCAGGGGTATCTCTCTGGGGCCAACGTCCTGACTTTC
j_call: TRBJ1-1; v_call: TRBV9; d_call: TRBD1; clone_size: NA; cdr3_aa: CASSPPQGAVTEAFF; cdr3_nt: TGTGCCAGCAGCCCACCACAGGGGGCGGTTACTGAAGCTTTCTTT
j_call: TRBJ1-5; v_call: TRBV19; d_call: TRBD1; clone_size: NA; cdr3_aa: CASSIDIRQGSQPQHF; cdr3_nt: TGTGCCAGTAGTATAGATATAAGACAGGGCAGCCAGCCCCAGCATTTT
j_call: TRBJ1-5; v_call: TRBV29-1; d_call: TRBD1; clone_size: NA; cdr3_aa: CSVEETGDQPQHF; cdr3_nt: TGCAGCGTTGAAGAGACAGGGGATCAGCCCCAGCATTTT
j_call: TRBJ1-5; v_call: TRBV2; d_call: NA; clone_size: NA; cdr3_aa: CASSGGEGGYQPQHF; cdr3_nt: TGTGCCAGCAGTGGAGGGGAGGGGGGTTATCAGCCCCAGCATTTT
j_call: TRBJ2-3; v_call: TRBV5-4; d_call: NA; clone_size: NA; cdr3_aa: CASSPWLGGASTDTQYF; cdr3_nt: TGTGCCAGCAGCCCCTGGCTGGGGGGGGCAAGCACAGATACGCAGTATTTT
j_call: TRBJ2-1; v_call: TRBV19; d_call: TRBD2; clone_size: NA; cdr3_aa: CASSPTGGHEQFF; cdr3_nt: TGTGCCAGTAGCCCGACGGGGGGACATGAGCAGTTCTTC
j_call: TRBJ2-1; v_call: TRBV5-1; d_call: TRBD2; clone_size: NA; cdr3_aa: CASSPGLASYNEQFF; cdr3_nt: TGCGCCAGCAGCCCAGGACTAGCGTCTTACAATGAGCAGTTCTTC
j_call: TRBJ2-5; v_call: TRBV5-4; d_call: TRBD2; clone_size: NA; cdr3_aa: CASSTAGVSRETQYF; cdr3_nt: TGTGCCAGCAGTACGGCGGGGGTGTCGCGAGAGACCCAGTACTTC
j_call: TRBJ1-5; v_call: TRBV7-8; d_call: TRBD1; clone_size: NA; cdr3_aa: CASSGPGTEGLYSNQPQHF; cdr3_nt: TGTGCCAGCAGCGGACCCGGGACAGAGGGCCTCTATAGCAATCAGCCCCAGCATTTT
j_call: TRBJ1-5; v_call: TRBV5-8; d_call: NA; clone_size: NA; cdr3_aa: CASSPFNQPQHF; cdr3_nt: TGTGCCAGCAGCCCATTCAATCAGCCCCAGCATTTT
j_call: TRBJ2-7; v_call: TRBV10-3; d_call: TRBD1; clone_size: NA; cdr3_aa: CAISTGEGEQYF; cdr3_nt: TGTGCCATCAGCACAGGGGAAGGCGAGCAGTACTTC
j_call: TRBJ1-2; v_call: TRBV29-1; d_call: TRBD1; clone_size: NA; cdr3_aa: CSVTGAYGYTF; cdr3_nt: TGCAGCGTCACAGGGGCCTATGGCTACACCTTC
j_call: TRBJ2-7; v_call: TRBV5-6; d_call: NA; clone_size: NA; cdr3_aa: CASSPIGGSLYEQYF; cdr3_nt: TGTGCCAGCAGCCCGATCGGTGGGAGTCTCTACGAGCAGTACTTC
j_call: TRBJ1-5; v_call: TRBV15; d_call: NA; clone_size: NA; cdr3_aa: CATSREILNQPQHF; cdr3_nt: TGTGCCACCAGCAGAGAGATTCTAAATCAGCCCCAGCATTTT
j_call: TRBJ2-1; v_call: TRBV27; d_call: NA; clone_size: NA; cdr3_aa: CASSSGQGGVEQFF; cdr3_nt: TGTGCCAGCAGTTCCGGACAGGGAGGGGTTGAGCAGTTCTTC
j_call: TRBJ1-6; v_call: TRBV6-5; d_call: NA; clone_size: NA; cdr3_aa: CASSSNSPLHF; cdr3_nt: TGTGCCAGCAGTTCAAATTCACCCCTCCACTTT
j_call: TRBJ2-2; v_call: TRBV12-5; d_call: TRBD2; clone_size: NA; cdr3_aa: CASGGGVTGELFF; cdr3_nt: TGTGCTAGTGGGGGAGGGGTCACCGGGGAGCTGTTTTTT
j_call: TRBJ1-5; v_call: TRBV4-1; d_call: NA; clone_size: NA; cdr3_aa: CASSLDNSGNQPQHF; cdr3_nt: TGCGCCAGCAGCCTTGACAACTCGGGCAATCAGCCCCAGCATTTT
j_call: TRBJ1-5; v_call: TRBV27; d_call: NA; clone_size: NA; cdr3_aa: CASSLWRDQPQHF; cdr3_nt: TGTGCCAGCAGTTTATGGAGAGATCAGCCCCAGCATTTT
j_call: TRBJ1-2; v_call: TRBV11-2; d_call: TRBD1; clone_size: once; cdr3_aa: CASSLGPGTGEGSYGYTF; cdr3_nt: TGTGCCAGCAGCTTAGGCCCCGGGACAGGGGAAGGAAGCTATGGCTACACCTTC
j_call: TRBJ1-4; v_call: TRBV2; d_call: TRBD1; clone_size: NA; cdr3_aa: CASSPPRTGMEKLFF; cdr3_nt: TGTGCCAGCAGCCCCCCCCGGACAGGGATGGAAAAACTGTTTTTT
j_call: TRBJ1-1; v_call: TRBV30; d_call: NA; clone_size: NA; cdr3_aa: CGAGATEAFF; cdr3_nt: TGTGGCGCGGGGGCCACTGAAGCTTTCTTT
j_call: TRBJ1-1; v_call: TRBV7-8; d_call: NA; clone_size: NA; cdr3_aa: CASSSRRGWEDGNTEAFF; cdr3_nt: TGTGCCAGCAGCTCGCGCAGGGGATGGGAAGATGGGAACACTGAAGCTTTCTTT
j_call: TRBJ2-1; v_call: TRBV10-3; d_call: NA; clone_size: NA; cdr3_aa: CAISGFGGSNEQFF; cdr3_nt: TGTGCCATCAGTGGCTTTGGGGGGAGCAATGAGCAGTTCTTC
j_call: TRBJ1-5; v_call: TRBV28; d_call: TRBD1; clone_size: NA; cdr3_aa: CASRTGNQPQHF; cdr3_nt: TGTGCCAGCAGGACAGGGAATCAGCCCCAGCATTTT
j_call: TRBJ1-2; v_call: TRBV9; d_call: TRBD1; clone_size: NA; cdr3_aa: CASSEEDRGGGYTF; cdr3_nt: TGTGCCAGCAGCGAGGAGGACAGGGGAGGAGGCTACACCTTC
j_call: TRBJ2-7; v_call: TRBV10-3; d_call: TRBD1; clone_size: NA; cdr3_aa: CAIKSDRDVPSQYEQYF; cdr3_nt: TGTGCCATCAAATCGGACAGGGACGTTCCCTCCCAATACGAGCAGTACTTC
j_call: TRBJ2-7; v_call: TRBV19; d_call: TRBD1; clone_size: NA; cdr3_aa: CASSLGQLVYEQYF; cdr3_nt: TGTGCCAGTAGCTTGGGACAGTTGGTCTACGAGCAGTACTTC
j_call: TRBJ1-2; v_call: TRBV5-1; d_call: TRBD1; clone_size: NA; cdr3_aa: CASSGGQGADGYTF; cdr3_nt: TGCGCCAGCAGCGGGGGACAGGGGGCGGATGGCTACACCTTC